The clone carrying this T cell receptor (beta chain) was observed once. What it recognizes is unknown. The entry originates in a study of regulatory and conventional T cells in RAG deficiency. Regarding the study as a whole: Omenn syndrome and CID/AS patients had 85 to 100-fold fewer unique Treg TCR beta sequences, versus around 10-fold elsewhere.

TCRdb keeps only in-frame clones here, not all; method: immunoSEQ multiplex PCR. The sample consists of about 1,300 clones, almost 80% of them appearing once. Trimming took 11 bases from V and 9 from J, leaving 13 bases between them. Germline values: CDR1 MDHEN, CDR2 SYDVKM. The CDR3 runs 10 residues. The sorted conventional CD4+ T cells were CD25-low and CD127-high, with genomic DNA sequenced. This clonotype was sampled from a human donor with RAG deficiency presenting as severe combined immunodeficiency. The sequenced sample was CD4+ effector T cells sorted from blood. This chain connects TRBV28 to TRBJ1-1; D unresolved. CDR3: CACSSGKAFF. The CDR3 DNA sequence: TGTGCCTGCTCCTCGGGAAAAGCTTTCTTT.